Here is one TCR beta chain with its context. As yet, its antigen is unknown. The read halts 3 residues ahead of the CDR3 end, with the missing end drawn from the germline J gene. Reduced serum IgG, IgA and/or IgM plus specific antibody deficiency defined CVID. Both groups were predominantly of Caucasian heritage. Blood samples were heparinized, 5 to 8 ml per donor. The sample comes from a study of T cell clonality in common variable immunodeficiency. The CDR3 length is 17 residues. Germline V CDR1 and CDR2: SNHLY, FYNNEI. TCRdb's copy holds only in-frame clones and misses some; the assay was immunoSEQ multiplex PCR. The sample was found to contain fewer than 20,000 clones, and every one recurs. Notes on the study in general: Reportedly, TCR beta sequences from common variable immunodeficiency showed fewer deletions and N-nucleotide insertions. Compared with controls, CVID subjects had fewer shared TCRbeta clones.

The sample comprised peripheral blood mononuclear cells. V is TRBV2 and J is TRBJ1-2, with 9 bases aligning to TRBD1. This clonotype was obtained from a human donor with common variable immunodeficiency. The DNA read from the CDR3 is TGTGCCAGCAGAGCCTTAGGGACAGGGCGGGAAGCGCGAGGC. Translation: CASRALGTGREARG. The CDR3 in full is CASRALGTGREARGYTF.